The 22 T cell receptor beta chains below come from one sample, sequenced in a study of regulatory T cells in long-lasting Graves disease. As for time point: newly diagnosed GD, antithyroid drugs for less than 3 months. TCR sequences were obtained from RNA taken from PBMCs. The authors built TCR beta libraries using iRepertoire HTBI primers and Arm-PCR of CDR3 regions. TCRdb reprocessed the multiplex PCR reads with MiXCR, giving one entry per CDR3 protein. Among approximately 400,000 distinct CDR3 sequences listed, about 15% were seen once. This sample was also put to use in a study of T cells in Graves' hyperthyroidism and ophthalmopathy.

This material consisted of peripheral blood mononuclear cells (PBMCs), taken at new diagnosis, from a patient treated with antithyroid drugs. The receptors stem from a woman younger than 45 with Graves disease.

This clonotype was observed a single time. This rearrangement joins TRBV27 to TRBJ2-3; 8 bases match TRBD1. The CDR3 totals 16 residues. Unmatched junction bases numbered 8, after V lost 0 bases and J lost 6 bases. Germline CDR1 and CDR2: MNHEY and SMNVEV (reference sequence). Here the CDR3 DNA reads TGTGCCAGCAGTTTATCGCCGGGACAGGATTGGGATACGCAGTATTTT. Translation gives CASSLSPGQDWDTQYF.

This clonotype was seen only once. This chain joins TRBV7-3 and TRBJ2-2; 7 nucleotides align to TRBD2. CDR1 and CDR2 from the germline V gene are SGHTA and FQGTGA. The CDR3 runs to 16 residues. Trimming at V came to 5 bases and at J to 0 bases, leaving 6 bases not matched to a gene. The CDR3 bases are TGTGCCAGCAGCACTCATAGCGGGCCGAACACCGGGGAGCTGTTTTTT. As protein: CASSTHSGPNTGELFF.

The gene calls are TRBV7-8 and TRBJ2-2, with D possibly being TRBD1 (6 bases). This CDR3 region has 17 residues. The V end was cut by 2 bases, the J end by 0 bases, with 13 bases between. The V gene's germline CDR1 is SGHVS and CDR2 FQNEAQ. The CDR3 is CASSLLGAPTNTGELFF. In DNA, the CDR3 is TGTGCCAGCAGCTTACTGGGGGCACCAACGAACACCGGGGAGCTGTTTTTT. Using reference TRBV7-8 and TRBJ2-2 for the parts outside the CDR3, the full variable domain is GAGVSQSPRYKVAKRGQDVALRCDPISGHVSLFWYQQALGQGPEFLTYFQNEAQLDKSGLPSDRFFAERPEGSVSTLKIQRTQQEDSAVYLCASSLLGAPTNTGELFFGEGSRLTVL.

In this sample, this clonotype turned up many times. The chain has TRBV6-1 and TRBJ1-1, with 7 bases fitting TRBD1. V dropped 8 bases and J dropped 5; count of bases not matched to a gene: 8. The CDR3 covers 13 residues. Germline lookup yields CDR1 MNHNS and CDR2 SASEGT. CDR3 amino acids: CASLGQAGTEAFF. CDR3 bases: TGTGCCAGCTTAGGACAGGCAGGAACTGAAGCTTTCTTT.

This clonotype was recorded a few times. The chain couples TRBV7-9 to TRBJ1-4, with D uncertain. The CDR3 is 13 residues long. CDR1 and CDR2 (germline): SEHNR, FQNEAQ (reference sequence). V was cut by 5 bases and J by 0 bases, with 4 bases left in between. In DNA form, the CDR3 reads TGTGCCAGCAGCACTACAACTAATGAAAAACTGTTTTTT. The encoded protein is CASSTTTNEKLFF.

The chain recombines TRBV5-5 with TRBJ2-2; tentative D call: TRBD2 (6 bases). V was pared by 2 bases and J by 1 base, with 6 bases between. The CDR3 consists of 14 residues. The germline gives CDR1 SGHKS, CDR2 YYEKEE (reference sequence). CDR3 in DNA: TGTGCCAGCAGCTTTAGCGGGAACACCGGGGAGCTGTTTTTT. The encoded protein is CASSFSGNTGELFF.

This clonotype was detected many times. The chain combines TRBV7-8 with TRBJ2-7; D unresolved. Germline V gene lookup returns CDR1 SGHVS and CDR2 FQNEAQ. The CDR3 sequence is 14 residues long. Trimming removed 6 bases from V and 2 bases from J, with 14 bases in between. CDR3 protein: CASSYTLGTYEQYF. The CDR3 DNA reads TGTGCCAGCAGTTATACTCTAGGCACCTACGAGCAGTACTTC.

In its sample, this clonotype was seen a few times. The chain links TRBV5-1 to TRBJ1-4, with D possibly matching TRBD1 (5 bases). Germline values: CDR1 SGHRS, CDR2 YFSETQ. The CDR3 length is 13 residues. The ends were cut back, 1 base at V and 6 bases at J, with 7 bases in the middle. CDR3 nucleotides: TGCGCCAGCAGCTTGCCGGGGGATGAAAAACTGTTTTTT. Translating it yields CASSLPGDEKLFF.

This clonotype has ten or more counts. CDR3 sequence (DNA): TGTGCCAGCAGTTACACACAGGCCCACTACGAGCAGTACTTC. Its protein is CASSYTQAHYEQYF. This rearrangement joins TRBV6-5 to TRBJ2-7, with D perhaps TRBD1 (5 bases). Germline V gene lookup returns CDR1 MNHEY and CDR2 SVGAGI. There are 14 residues in the CDR3. V lost 2 bases and J 3 bases, leaving 11 bases between the germline ends.

Only a few counts were recorded for this clonotype. The chain is built from TRBV2 and TRBJ1-2; no reliable D call. The CDR3 is 14 amino acids. V was clipped by 4 bases and J by 0 bases, with 9 bases between them. Germline CDR1 reads SNHLY; CDR2 reads FYNNEI. CDR3 amino acids: CASSVWSANYGYTF. CDR3 coding DNA: TGTGCCAGCAGTGTCTGGTCAGCTAACTATGGCTACACCTTC.

The CDR3 region has the DNA TGCAGTGCTAGGGGGACAGCCACCTATGGCTACACCTTC. It codes for CSARGTATYGYTF. The gene calls are TRBV20-1 and TRBJ1-2; 7 bases align to TRBD1. Germline trimming cut 3 bases from V and 4 bases from J; bases unmatched to any gene: 5. The CDR3 is 13 residues long. Germline V gene sequence: CDR1 DFQATT, CDR2 SNEGSKA (reference sequence).

A remark on this clonotype: Possible read error: a much larger clone is one base away. The chain is built from TRBV3-1 and TRBJ1-1; the D is unclear. CDR3 size: 12 residues. The germline gives CDR1 LGHDT, CDR2 YNNKEL (reference sequence). The CDR3 is CARSLLSTEAFF. The CDR3 nucleotides are TGTGCCCGCAGCCTTCTCTCCACCGAAGCTTTCTTT.

This clonotype appeared a few times. CDR3 coding DNA: TGTGCCAGCAGCGTCGGGACAGCAAATCAGCCCCAGCATTTT. Its protein product is CASSVGTANQPQHF. The chain employs TRBV9 and TRBJ1-5; 7 nucleotides align to TRBD1. This CDR3 has 14 residues. V shed 2 bases and J 4 bases; nucleotides not matched to a gene: 3. Germline assignment: CDR1 SGDLS and CDR2 YYNGEE.

This clonotype occurred a few times. This chain's CDR3 is CASSLLGRKFF. As DNA, the CDR3 is TGTGCCAGCAGTTTGTTGGGCCGTAAGTTCTTC. The chain combines TRBV27 with TRBJ2-1, with D hard to call. Germline V gene data show CDR1 as MNHEY and CDR2 as SMNVEV (reference sequence). With 3 bases removed from V and 14 bases from J, the gap between germline ends came to 11 bases. This CDR3 has 11 residues.

This clonotype was seen ten or more times. This chain joins TRBV12-3 or TRBV12-4 and TRBJ1-5, with D perhaps TRBD1 (5 bases). The CDR3 has 19 amino acids. Between the trimmed V and J ends, which lost 0 bases and 3 bases, there was a span of 21 bases. The CDR3 region is CASSLAEFRDGINNQPQHF. CDR3 sequence (DNA): TGTGCCAGCAGTTTAGCGGAGTTTCGGGACGGGATTAACAATCAGCCCCAGCATTTT.

As concerns this clonotype: This sequence may be a read error, since a much larger clone differs from it by one base. The V and J genes are TRBV15 and TRBJ2-3; D might be TRBD2 (6 bases). V was shortened by 8 bases and J by 9 bases, with 21 bases between the two germline ends. Germline lookup yields CDR1 LNHNV and CDR2 YYDKDF (reference sequence). The CDR3 loop spans 14 amino acids. CDR3 bases: TGTGCCACCGCGGGGCCGAAGGGCTTAGAGACGCAGTATTTT. It encodes CATAGPKGLETQYF.

The chain combines TRBV6-1 with TRBJ1-1, with 7 bases lining up with TRBD1. The CDR3 covers 14 residues. Germline V gene sequence: CDR1 MNHNS, CDR2 SASEGT. V lost 5 bases and J lost 4; bases outside the gene matches: 7. This CDR3 is CASSIAGTATEAFF. In DNA form, the CDR3 reads TGTGCCAGCAGTATCGCCGGGACAGCCACTGAAGCTTTCTTT.

This clonotype was seen only a few times. The chain has TRBV9 and TRBJ2-7; 9 nucleotides match TRBD1. The V and J ends lost 3 bases and 5 bases, in that order; junction bases with no gene match: 6. The CDR3 loop spans 14 amino acids. Germline lookup yields CDR1 SGDLS and CDR2 YYNGEE. In nucleotides, the CDR3 is TGTGCCAGCAGCGCCAGGACAGGGGACAACGAGCAGTACTTC. Translating it yields CASSARTGDNEQYF.

This clonotype showed up just a few times. Given a much more abundant clone one base away, this may be a read error. The J gene is TRBJ2-7, the V gene TRBV11-1; TRBD2 is a possible D gene (5 bases). Germline V CDR1 and CDR2: SGHAT, FQDESV (reference sequence). This CDR3 is built from 13 residues. CDR3 sequence reads: CASSPGLRYEQCF. CDR3 in DNA: TGTGCCAGCAGCCCCGGACTGCGCTACGAGCAGTGCTTC.

This clonotype has at least ten counts. The chain recombines TRBV18 with TRBJ1-4; D is unclear. This CDR3 comprises 14 residues. Germline assignment: CDR1 KGHSH and CDR2 LQKENI. V was cut by 4 bases and J by 8 bases, with 14 bases left in between. CDR3 nucleotides: TGTGCCAGCTCACTCGGCCCGGACGGGGAAAAACTGTTTTTT. It yields the protein CASSLGPDGEKLFF. The entire variable domain, with the rest obtained from reference TRBV18 and TRBJ1-4, is as follows: NAGVMQNPRHLVRRRGQEARLRCSPMKGHSHVYWYRQLPEEGLKFMVYLQKENIIDESGMPKERFSAEFPKEGPSILRIQQVVRGDSAAYFCASSLGPDGEKLFFGSGTQLSVL.

This clonotype showed up just a few times. The rearrangement joins TRBV5-1 to TRBJ2-4; TRBD2 matches at 15 bases. The ends lost 5 bases at V and 8 bases at J; junction bases unmatched: 8. The V gene's germline CDR1 is SGHRS and CDR2 YFSETQ. The CDR3 extends over 16 amino acids. CDR3 sequence (DNA): TGCGCCAGCAGACTCGGGACTAGCGGGAGGAAGTACATTCAGTACTTC. Its translation is CASRLGTSGRKYIQYF.

V is TRBV24-1 and J is TRBJ2-1; 15 bases line up with TRBD2. CDR3 length: 19 amino acids. J lost 1 base, V lost 2 bases, and 5 bases had no gene match. Germline lookup yields CDR1 KGHDR and CDR2 SFDVKD. CDR3: CATSDSGTSGRPSYNEQFF. CDR3 sequence (DNA): TGTGCCACCAGTGATTCCGGGACTAGCGGGAGGCCATCCTACAATGAGCAGTTCTTC.